This T cell receptor beta chain was found in a study of shared clonotypes between healthy human individuals. Study-wide results and limits: Lower generation probabilities were found for non-shared clonotypes than for those shared by all four donors. The naive CD4 repertoires of several donors were compared, and around 4.9% of clonotypes were shared.

Method: immunoSEQ multiplex PCR; TCRdb's copy keeps in-frame clones and lacks some. The table lists fewer than 1.6 million clones, approximately 98.5% of them singletons, with about 0.34% in the top ten. The CDR3 extends over 11 amino acids. Germline CDR1 SGHAT, CDR2 FQNNGV. Trimming pared 2 bases from V and 13 bases from J, leaving 12 bases between. Regarding this clone: As yet, its antigen is unknown.

Sample: naive CD4+ T cells sorted from blood. Subset of the sample: CD45RA+ positively selected. The chain recombines TRBV11-2 with TRBJ2-7; possible D gene TRBD1, 5 bases. The receptor was derived from a man younger than 40 in good health. The CDR3 sequence: CASSLTTGAYF. CDR3 coding DNA: TGTGCCAGCAGCTTAACCACTGGGGCCTACTTC.